This TCR beta chain emerged from a study of cytomegalovirus exposure and HLA in healthy donors. The CDR3 extends over 14 amino acids. Germline V gives CDR1 LGHNA, CDR2 YNFKEQ. Trimming cost V 5 bases and J 4 bases, with 15 bases left between them. Overall study results and limits: Most CMV-associated TCR beta chains were later found to appear HLA-restricted. Researchers left out some V segments, among them TRBV6-2 and TRBV6-3, as indistinguishable.

As regards this clone: Its specificity is unknown.

PCR amplification relied on 60 Vbeta primers (plus 13 Jbeta primers). Clones were sequenced by immunoSEQ multiplex PCR, and TCRdb holds only the in-frame ones, with some missing. The table shows 150,000 to 200,000 clones, with around 84% occurring only once. The genes are TRBV4-2 and TRBJ2-7; perhaps TRBD1 as D (7 bases). The sequence derives from a middle-aged man in good health and CMV-seropositive. The sample comprised PBMCs. CDR3 loop: CASSFGGQSYEQYF. CDR3 DNA sequence: TGTGCCAGCAGCTTCGGGGGACAGAGTTACGAGCAGTACTTC.